The 21 T cell receptor beta chains below were found in one sample sequenced in a study of CD8 T cells in ankylosing spondylitis. Study outcomes and limitations: Eight highly homologous variants formed a TCR beta motif that appeared characteristic of ankylosing spondylitis blood.

Each CDR3 protein gets one entry after TCRdb re-called the 5' RACE reads with MiXCR. Of 100,000 to 150,000 distinct CDR3 sequences listed, approximately 17% are singletons. Antigens of these TCRs are unknown. Sequencing input: blood, either unsorted or a sorted T cell fraction (not recorded which). These receptors were obtained from a male donor with ankylosing spondylitis.

V usage is TRBV2 and J usage is TRBJ1-4; TRBD1 might be the D (6 bases). The CDR3 is made up of 15 amino acids. Germline assignment: CDR1 SNHLY and CDR2 FYNNEI. Trimming stripped 7 bases from V and 5 bases from J, with 17 bases between. CDR3 residues: CASTPAGTSNEKLFF. CDR3 DNA sequence: TGTGCCAGCACTCCCGCTGGGACAAGCAATGAAAAACTGTTTTTT.

With respect to this clonotype: It is unclear where the CDR3 begins or ends on the DNA, so no DNA is shown, and the CDR3 is as TCRdb lists it. The V gene is TRBV21-1, the J gene TRBJ2-7; the table's D call, TRBD1, was not checked against the DNA. TRBV21-1 is termed a pseudogene. Both ends counted, the CDR3 spans 13 residues. CDR3: CASSKVGSGTAGF.

V gene TRBV14 combines with J gene TRBJ2-1; weak D call: TRBD1 (5 bases). In germline, CDR1 is SGHDN, CDR2 FVKESK. Trimming pared 4 bases from V and 10 bases from J, leaving 14 bases between. The CDR3 sequence is 13 residues long. CDR3: CASSLSRVREQFF. For the CDR3, the DNA is TGTGCCAGCAGCCTGTCCAGGGTACGGGAGCAGTTCTTC.

This clonotype was picked up many times. The chain combines TRBV13 with TRBJ2-1, with D uncertain. CDR3 size: 14 residues. CDR1 is PRHDT and CDR2 is FYEKMQ in the germline V gene (reference sequence). Trimming took 1 base from V and 7 from J, leaving 11 bases between them. The CDR3 region is CASSLDSAANEQFF. CDR3 DNA: TGTGCCAGCAGCTTAGACAGCGCCGCTAATGAGCAGTTCTTC.

This rearrangement joins TRBV29-1 to TRBJ2-1; the D is unclear. CDR1 and CDR2 (germline): SQVTM, ANQGSEA. The CDR3 runs 14 residues. Trimming took off 4 bases at V and 1 base at J, with 11 bases between the two ends. CDR3: CSVVEPGSYNEQFF. The CDR3 DNA sequence: TGCAGCGTTGTGGAGCCTGGATCCTACAATGAGCAGTTCTTC.

This clonotype was seen at least ten times. The chain has TRBV12-3 or TRBV12-4 and TRBJ1-1; unclear D gene. The ends were cut back, 1 base at V and 4 bases at J, with 4 bases in the middle. The CDR3 is made up of 12 amino acids. In DNA form, the CDR3 reads TGTGCCAGCAGTTTAGGTAGCACTGAAGCTTTCTTT. Translation: CASSLGSTEAFF.

The rearrangement links TRBV27 to TRBJ2-5, with 8 bases aligning to TRBD1. The CDR3 is 16 amino acids. CDR1 is MNHEY, CDR2 SMNVEV, per germline (reference sequence). Losses at the gene ends were 5 bases for V and 4 bases for J; bases not matched to a gene: 12. The CDR3 reads CASSREWTGHRETQYF. DNA for the CDR3: TGTGCCAGCAGTAGGGAATGGACAGGGCACCGAGAGACCCAGTACTTC.

This clonotype was seen only a few times. This chain connects TRBV7-2 to TRBJ2-1; 16 nucleotides line up with TRBD2. Looked up from germline, CDR1 is SGHTA and CDR2 is FQGNSA. Losses at the gene ends were 5 bases for V and 3 bases for J; bases not matched to a gene: 4. The CDR3 length is 17 residues. The DNA of the CDR3 is TGTGCCAGCAGCCCGGGACTAGCGGGAGGGGTCTACAATGAGCAGTTCTTC. This gives the protein CASSPGLAGGVYNEQFF.

This clonotype has a handful of counts. The CDR3 protein is CSVARTGGEQYF. Here the CDR3 DNA reads TGCAGCGTTGCCAGGACAGGTGGCGAGCAGTACTTC. The rearrangement links TRBV29-1 to TRBJ2-7; TRBD1 matches at 7 bases. The V gene end was trimmed by 4 bases and the J gene end by 6 bases; junction bases not matched to a gene: 6. Germline CDR1 reads SQVTM; CDR2 reads ANQGSEA. The CDR3 sequence is 12 residues long.

The chain uses TRBV7-9 and TRBJ2-5; 7 bases align to TRBD2. This CDR3 has 15 amino acids. V gave up 1 base and J gave up 4 bases; unmatched junction bases: 6. From germline, CDR1 is SEHNR and CDR2 FQNEAQ (reference sequence). CDR3 coding DNA: TGTGCCAGCAGCTTAGTTGCGGGAGTGGGAGAGACCCAGTACTTC. As protein: CASSLVAGVGETQYF. Full variable domain (remainder filled in from reference TRBV7-9 and TRBJ2-5): DTGVSQNPRHKITKRGQNVTFRCDPISEHNRLYWYRQTLGQGPEFLTYFQNEAQLEKSRLLSDRFSAERPKGSFSTLEIQRTEQGDSAMYLCASSLVAGVGETQYFGPGTRLLVL.

This clonotype showed up just a few times. The chain recombines TRBV27 with TRBJ2-1; D is possibly TRBD1 or TRBD2 (5 bases each). This CDR3 is 14 amino acids long. Germline V gene data show CDR1 as MNHEY and CDR2 as SMNVEV (reference sequence). Trimming shortened V by 4 bases and J by 3 bases, and 10 bases separated the two germline ends. CDR3 amino acids: CASSSGTDYNEQFF. CDR3 nucleotide sequence: TGTGCCAGCAGTTCCGGGACGGACTACAATGAGCAGTTCTTC.

The chain recombines TRBV27 with TRBJ1-1, with a weak D call TRBD1 (5 bases). The germline gives CDR1 MNHEY, CDR2 SMNVEV (reference sequence). The germline V and J ends were trimmed by 5 bases and 7 bases, with 14 bases remaining between them. The length of the CDR3 is 13 residues. CDR3 sequence reads: CASSRDSTSEAFF. In DNA, the CDR3 is TGTGCCAGCAGTCGAGACAGCACGAGTGAAGCTTTCTTT.

This clonotype came up a few times. This rearrangement joins TRBV7-8 to TRBJ2-2, with D maybe TRBD2 (6 bases). The CDR3 consists of 14 residues. V was pared by 5 bases and J by 2 bases, with 9 bases between. Germline V lookup: CDR1 SGHVS, CDR2 FQNEAQ. The CDR3 nucleotides are TGTGCCAGCAGCATGGGACTTAACACCGGGGAGCTGTTTTTT. Translated: CASSMGLNTGELFF.

The chain links TRBV6-5 to TRBJ2-1; perhaps TRBD2 as D (5 bases). This CDR3 has 13 amino acids. With 4 bases removed from V and 4 bases from J, the gap between germline ends came to 8 bases. Germline V gives CDR1 MNHEY, CDR2 SVGAGI. The CDR3 loop reads CASSSPGYNEQFF. The CDR3 region has the DNA TGTGCCAGCAGTTCCCCGGGGTACAATGAGCAGTTCTTC.

V gene TRBV2 combines with J gene TRBJ2-7; 8 bases agree with TRBD2. The germline V gene encodes CDR1 SNHLY and CDR2 FYNNEI. The J segment lost 13 bases and the V segment lost 6 bases, leaving 8 bases of the junction unmatched. The CDR3 length is 11 residues. CDR3 sequence reads: CASRAGGNVYF. The DNA of the CDR3 is TGTGCCAGCAGGGCGGGGGGAAATGTCTACTTC.

The chain carries TRBV28 and TRBJ2-7, with D maybe TRBD1 (6 bases). Germline V CDR1 and CDR2: MDHEN, SYDVKM. The CDR3 length is 14 residues. Trimming took 5 bases from V and 2 from J, leaving 13 bases between them. CDR3 bases: TGTGCCAGCAGTGTCGGGACATCACCCTACGAGCAGTACTTC. It translates to CASSVGTSPYEQYF.

This clonotype has a handful of counts. The rearrangement joins TRBV5-1 to TRBJ2-7; D is unclear. Germline V gives CDR1 SGHRS, CDR2 YFSETQ. V was pared by 0 bases and J by 6 bases, with 7 bases between. This CDR3 region has 12 residues. DNA for the CDR3: TGCGCCAGCAGCTTGGGGGCCATCGAGCAGTACTTC. The encoded protein is CASSLGAIEQYF.

This clonotype was found a few times. The gene calls are TRBV9 and TRBJ2-5; possibly TRBD1 or TRBD2 for D (5 bases each). CDR1 and CDR2 (germline): SGDLS, YYNGEE. The CDR3 runs 17 residues. V lost 3 bases to trimming and J lost 5 bases, with 23 bases between them. CDR3 loop: CASSEGTGVFRSETQYF. The DNA for the CDR3 is TGTGCCAGCAGCGAAGGGACCGGCGTCTTCCGATCGGAGACCCAGTACTTC.

The chain is built from TRBV20-1 and TRBJ2-6; D is undetermined. The CDR3 loop spans 13 amino acids. The germline V gene has CDR1 DFQATT and CDR2 SNEGSKA (reference sequence). V lost 5 bases, J lost 4 bases, and 9 bases lay in between. CDR3 in amino acids: CSAPSWGANVLTF. The CDR3 DNA reads as TGCAGTGCTCCGTCCTGGGGGGCCAACGTCCTGACTTTC.

This chain joins TRBV20-1 and TRBJ2-1; D might be TRBD2 (6 bases). V was shortened by 6 bases and J by 2 bases, with 14 bases between the two germline ends. Germline assignment: CDR1 DFQATT and CDR2 SNEGSKA (reference sequence). The CDR3 length is 14 residues. CDR3: CSASKRRAYNEQFF. The CDR3 DNA follows: TGCAGTGCCAGTAAGCGGAGGGCCTACAATGAGCAGTTCTTC.

In this sample, this clonotype turned up a few times. The V and J genes are TRBV6-1 and TRBJ1-1; unclear D gene. V shed 8 bases and J shed 5 bases, with 18 bases lying between them. Germline assignment: CDR1 MNHNS and CDR2 SASEGT. This CDR3 is built from 14 residues. The CDR3 nucleotides read TGTGCCAGCGGGATTACCTCTCGAGGGACTGAAGCTTTCTTT. It codes for CASGITSRGTEAFF.